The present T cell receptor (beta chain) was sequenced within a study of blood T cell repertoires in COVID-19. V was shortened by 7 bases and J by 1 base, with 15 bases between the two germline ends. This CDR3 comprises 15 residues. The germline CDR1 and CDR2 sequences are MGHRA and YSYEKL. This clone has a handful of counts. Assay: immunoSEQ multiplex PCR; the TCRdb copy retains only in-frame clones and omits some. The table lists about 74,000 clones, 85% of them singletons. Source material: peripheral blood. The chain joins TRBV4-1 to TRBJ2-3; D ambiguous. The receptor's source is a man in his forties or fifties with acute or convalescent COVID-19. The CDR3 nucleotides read TGCGCCAGCACCCTCATAGCATCGGGCACAGATACGCAGTATTTT. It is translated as CASTLIASGTDTQYF.